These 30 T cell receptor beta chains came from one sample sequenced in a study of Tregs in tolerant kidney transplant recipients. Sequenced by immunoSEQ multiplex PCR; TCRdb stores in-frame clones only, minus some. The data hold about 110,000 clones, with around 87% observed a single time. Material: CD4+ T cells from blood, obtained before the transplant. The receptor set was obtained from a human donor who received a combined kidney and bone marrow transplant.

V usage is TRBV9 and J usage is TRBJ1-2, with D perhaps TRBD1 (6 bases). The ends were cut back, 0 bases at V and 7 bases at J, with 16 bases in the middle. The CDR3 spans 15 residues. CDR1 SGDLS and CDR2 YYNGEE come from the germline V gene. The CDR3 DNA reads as TGTGCCAGCAGCGTAGAAACAGGGTCTTTGACTGGCTACACCTTC. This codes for CASSVETGSLTGYTF. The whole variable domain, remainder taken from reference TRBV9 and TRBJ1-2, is DSGVTQTPKHLITATGQRVTLRCSPRSGDLSVYWYQQSLDQGLQFLIQYYNGEERAKGNILERFSAQQFPDLHSELNLSSLELGDSALYFCASSVETGSLTGYTFGSGTRLTVV.

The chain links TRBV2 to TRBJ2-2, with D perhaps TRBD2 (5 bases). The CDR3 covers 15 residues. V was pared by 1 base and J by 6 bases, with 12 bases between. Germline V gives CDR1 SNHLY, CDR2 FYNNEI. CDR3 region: CASSEELGPAGELFF. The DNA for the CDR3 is TGTGCCAGCAGTGAAGAACTAGGTCCCGCCGGGGAGCTGTTTTTT.

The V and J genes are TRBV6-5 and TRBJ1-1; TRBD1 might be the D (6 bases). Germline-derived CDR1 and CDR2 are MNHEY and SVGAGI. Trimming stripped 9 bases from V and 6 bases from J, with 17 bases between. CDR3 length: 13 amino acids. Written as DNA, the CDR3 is TGTGCCAGTGAAATCAACGAGGGGGCTGAAGCTTTCTTT. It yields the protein CASEINEGAEAFF.

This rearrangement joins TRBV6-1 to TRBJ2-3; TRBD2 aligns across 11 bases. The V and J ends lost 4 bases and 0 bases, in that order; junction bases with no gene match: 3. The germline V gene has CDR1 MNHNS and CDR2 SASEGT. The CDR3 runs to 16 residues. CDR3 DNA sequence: TGTGCCAGCAGTGCCGTAGCGGGGGGGAGCACAGATACGCAGTATTTT. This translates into CASSAVAGGSTDTQYF.

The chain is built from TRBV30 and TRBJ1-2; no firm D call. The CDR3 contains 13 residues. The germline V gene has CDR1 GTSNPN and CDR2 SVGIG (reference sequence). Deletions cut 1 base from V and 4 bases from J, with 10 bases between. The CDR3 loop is CAWSAQAGYGYTF. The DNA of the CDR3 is TGTGCCTGGAGTGCGCAGGCGGGCTATGGCTACACCTTC. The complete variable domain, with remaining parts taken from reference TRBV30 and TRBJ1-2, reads SQTIHQWPATLVQPVGSPLSLECTVEGTSNPNLYWYRQAAGRGLQLLFYSVGIGQISSEVPQNLSASRPQDRQFILSSKKLLLSDSGFYLCAWSAQAGYGYTFGSGTRLTVV.

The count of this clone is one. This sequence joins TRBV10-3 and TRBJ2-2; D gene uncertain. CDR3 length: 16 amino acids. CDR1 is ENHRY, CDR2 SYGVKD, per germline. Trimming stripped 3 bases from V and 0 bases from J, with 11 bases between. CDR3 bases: TGTGCCATCAGTGACGGCAGGCGACCGAACACCGGGGAGCTGTTTTTT. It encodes CAISDGRRPNTGELFF.

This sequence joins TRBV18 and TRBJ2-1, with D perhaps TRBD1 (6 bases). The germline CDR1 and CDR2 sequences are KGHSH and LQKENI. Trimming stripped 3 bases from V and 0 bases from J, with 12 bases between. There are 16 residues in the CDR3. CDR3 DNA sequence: TGTGCCAGCTCACCCCGGGACAAAAGCTCCTACAATGAGCAGTTCTTC. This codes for CASSPRDKSSYNEQFF.

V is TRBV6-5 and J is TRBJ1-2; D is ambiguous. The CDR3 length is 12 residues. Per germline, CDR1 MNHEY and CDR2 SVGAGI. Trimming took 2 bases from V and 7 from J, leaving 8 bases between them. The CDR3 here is CASSYRSGGYTF. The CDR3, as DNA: TGTGCCAGCAGTTACCGGTCTGGTGGCTACACCTTC.

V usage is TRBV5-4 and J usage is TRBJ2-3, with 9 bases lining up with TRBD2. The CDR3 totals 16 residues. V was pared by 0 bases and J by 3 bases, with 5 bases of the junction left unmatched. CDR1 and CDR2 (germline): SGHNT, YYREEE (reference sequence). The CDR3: CASSLDGAGGTDTQYF. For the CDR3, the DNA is TGTGCCAGCAGCTTGGATGGAGCGGGAGGTACAGATACGCAGTATTTT.

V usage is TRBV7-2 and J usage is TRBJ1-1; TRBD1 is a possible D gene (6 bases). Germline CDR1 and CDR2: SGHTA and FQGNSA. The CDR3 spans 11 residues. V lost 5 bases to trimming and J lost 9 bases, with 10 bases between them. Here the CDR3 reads CASSPQGKAFF. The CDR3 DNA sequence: TGTGCCAGCAGCCCACAGGGCAAAGCTTTCTTT.

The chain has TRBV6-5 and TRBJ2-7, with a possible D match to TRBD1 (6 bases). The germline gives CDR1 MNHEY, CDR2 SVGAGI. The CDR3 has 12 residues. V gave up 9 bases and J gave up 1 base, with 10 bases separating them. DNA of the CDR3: TGTGCCAGATTCACAGGGTCCTACGAGCAGTACTTC. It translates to CARFTGSYEQYF.

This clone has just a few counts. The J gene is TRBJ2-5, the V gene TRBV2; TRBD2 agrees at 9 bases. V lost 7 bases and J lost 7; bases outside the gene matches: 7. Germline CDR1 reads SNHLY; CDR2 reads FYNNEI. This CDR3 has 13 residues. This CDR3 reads CASISGGGGTQYF. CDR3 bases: TGTGCCAGCATTAGCGGGGGAGGTGGGACCCAGTACTTC.

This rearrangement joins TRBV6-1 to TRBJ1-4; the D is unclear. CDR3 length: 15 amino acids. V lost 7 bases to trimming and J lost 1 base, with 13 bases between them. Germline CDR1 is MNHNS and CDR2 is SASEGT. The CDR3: CASTEIGRTNEKLFF. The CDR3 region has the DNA TGTGCCAGCACCGAAATAGGGAGAACTAATGAAAAACTGTTTTTT.

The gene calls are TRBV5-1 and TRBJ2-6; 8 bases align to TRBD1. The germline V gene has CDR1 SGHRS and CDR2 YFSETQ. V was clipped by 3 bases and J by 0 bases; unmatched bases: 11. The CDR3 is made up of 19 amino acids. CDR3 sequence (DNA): TGCGCCAGCAGCTCGGTCAAGACAGGGGTTACCTCTGGGGCCAACGTCCTGACTTTC. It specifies CASSSVKTGVTSGANVLTF.

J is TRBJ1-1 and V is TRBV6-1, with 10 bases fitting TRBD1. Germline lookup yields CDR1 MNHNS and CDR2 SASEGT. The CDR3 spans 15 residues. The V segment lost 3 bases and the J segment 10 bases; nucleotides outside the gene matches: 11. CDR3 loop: CASSEALRDRGRAFF. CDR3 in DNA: TGTGCCAGCAGTGAGGCCCTAAGGGACAGGGGAAGAGCTTTCTTT.

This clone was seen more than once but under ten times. The CDR3 sequence: CVRSLGDSKETQYF. As DNA, the CDR3 is TGTGTCAGAAGCTTAGGCGACAGTAAAGAGACCCAGTACTTC. The chain carries TRBV7-5 and TRBJ2-5; the table assigns TRBD1, which was not confirmed against the DNA. TRBV7-5 is tagged as a pseudogene. The CDR3 sequence is 14 residues long.

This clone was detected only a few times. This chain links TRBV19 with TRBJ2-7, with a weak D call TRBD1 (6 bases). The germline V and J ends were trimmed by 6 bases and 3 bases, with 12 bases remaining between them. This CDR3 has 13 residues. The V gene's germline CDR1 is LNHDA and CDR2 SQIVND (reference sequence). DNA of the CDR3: TGTGCCAGTAGCCGACCAGGGGACTACGAGCAGTACTTC. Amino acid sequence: CASSRPGDYEQYF.

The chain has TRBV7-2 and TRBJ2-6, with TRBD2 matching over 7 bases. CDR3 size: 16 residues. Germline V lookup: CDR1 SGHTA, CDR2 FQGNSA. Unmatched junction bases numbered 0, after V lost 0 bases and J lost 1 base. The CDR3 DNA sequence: TGTGCCAGCAGCTTAGCCGGGGGGTCTGGGGCCAACGTCCTGACTTTC. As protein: CASSLAGGSGANVLTF.

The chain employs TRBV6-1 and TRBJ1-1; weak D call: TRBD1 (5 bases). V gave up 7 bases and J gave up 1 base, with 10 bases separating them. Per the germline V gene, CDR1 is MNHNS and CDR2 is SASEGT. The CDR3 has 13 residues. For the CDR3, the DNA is TGTGCCAGCACTTGGGGCCGGAACACTGAAGCTTTCTTT. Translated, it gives CASTWGRNTEAFF.

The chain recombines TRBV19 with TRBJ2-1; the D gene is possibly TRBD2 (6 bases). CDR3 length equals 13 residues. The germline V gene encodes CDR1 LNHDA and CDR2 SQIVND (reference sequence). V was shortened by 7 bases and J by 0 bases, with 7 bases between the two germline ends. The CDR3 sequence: CASKEGSYNEQFF. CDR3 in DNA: TGTGCCAGTAAGGAGGGCTCCTACAATGAGCAGTTCTTC.

The CDR3 protein is CASSMSTSGTSYNEQFF. For the CDR3, the DNA is TGTGCCAGTAGTATGTCGACTAGCGGGACCTCCTACAATGAGCAGTTCTTC. The chain has TRBV19 and TRBJ2-1; 11 bases match TRBD2. Germline CDR1 reads LNHDA; CDR2 reads SQIVND (reference sequence). The CDR3 is 17 amino acids. Trimming cost V 3 bases and J 0 bases; bases outside gene matches: 4.

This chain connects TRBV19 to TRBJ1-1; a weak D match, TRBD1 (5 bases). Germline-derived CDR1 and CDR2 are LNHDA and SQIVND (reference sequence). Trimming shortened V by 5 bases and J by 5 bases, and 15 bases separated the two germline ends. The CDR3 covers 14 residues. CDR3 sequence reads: CASSPSPGRTEAFF. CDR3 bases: TGTGCCAGTAGTCCGAGCCCAGGGAGGACTGAAGCTTTCTTT.

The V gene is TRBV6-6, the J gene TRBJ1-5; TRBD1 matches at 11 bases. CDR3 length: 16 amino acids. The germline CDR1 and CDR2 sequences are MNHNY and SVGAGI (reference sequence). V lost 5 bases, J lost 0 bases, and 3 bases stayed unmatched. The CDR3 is CASSTGTGGSNQPQHF. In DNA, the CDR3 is TGTGCCAGCAGTACTGGGACAGGGGGTAGCAATCAGCCCCAGCATTTT.

The CDR3 sequence: CASSENPGQGKETQYF. CDR3 sequence (DNA): TGTGCCAGCAGCGAAAACCCGGGACAGGGGAAAGAGACCCAGTACTTC. V is TRBV9 and J is TRBJ2-5, with 10 bases fitting TRBD1. The CDR3 loop spans 16 amino acids. Trimming removed 3 bases from V and 3 bases from J; junction bases left unmatched: 8. Germline V gene data show CDR1 as SGDLS and CDR2 as YYNGEE.

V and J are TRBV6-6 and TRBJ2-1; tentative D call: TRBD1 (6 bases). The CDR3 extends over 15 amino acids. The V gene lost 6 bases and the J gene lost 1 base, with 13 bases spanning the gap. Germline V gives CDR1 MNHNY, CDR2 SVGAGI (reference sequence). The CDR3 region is CASRQTQGSYNEQFF. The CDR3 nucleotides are TGTGCCAGCAGACAGACCCAGGGGTCCTACAATGAGCAGTTCTTC.

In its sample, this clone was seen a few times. In nucleotides, the CDR3 is TGTGCCAGCAGCGCGTCCTCCAGACAGGGTGGAGAGCAGTACTTC. Translated, it gives CASSASSRQGGEQYF. The chain links TRBV9 to TRBJ2-7; 7 bases line up with TRBD1. V gave up 3 bases and J gave up 7 bases; unmatched junction bases: 13. The CDR3 length is 15 residues. Germline-derived CDR1 and CDR2 are SGDLS and YYNGEE. Variable domain in full (rest from reference TRBV9 and TRBJ2-7): DSGVTQTPKHLITATGQRVTLRCSPRSGDLSVYWYQQSLDQGLQFLIQYYNGEERAKGNILERFSAQQFPDLHSELNLSSLELGDSALYFCASSASSRQGGEQYFGPGTRLTVT.

The CDR3 sequence is CASSSTGGDTEAFF. CDR3 sequence (DNA): TGTGCCAGCAGCTCTACAGGGGGCGACACTGAAGCTTTCTTT. This chain connects TRBV7-2 to TRBJ1-1, with 9 bases aligning to TRBD1. V shed 4 bases and J 3 bases; nucleotides not matched to a gene: 3. Looked up from germline, CDR1 is SGHTA and CDR2 is FQGNSA. The CDR3 loop spans 14 amino acids.

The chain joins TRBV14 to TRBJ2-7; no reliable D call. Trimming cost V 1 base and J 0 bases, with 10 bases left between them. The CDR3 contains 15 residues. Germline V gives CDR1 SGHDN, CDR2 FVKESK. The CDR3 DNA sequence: TGTGCCAGCAGCCAAGCCGGGTATGGCTCCTACGAGCAGTACTTC. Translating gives CASSQAGYGSYEQYF.

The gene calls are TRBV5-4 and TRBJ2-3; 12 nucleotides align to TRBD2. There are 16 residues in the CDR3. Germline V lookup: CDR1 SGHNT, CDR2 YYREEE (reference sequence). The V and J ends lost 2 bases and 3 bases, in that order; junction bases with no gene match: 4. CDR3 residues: CASSLGLAGRTDTQYF. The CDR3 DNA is TGTGCCAGCAGCTTAGGACTAGCGGGGAGGACAGATACGCAGTATTTT.

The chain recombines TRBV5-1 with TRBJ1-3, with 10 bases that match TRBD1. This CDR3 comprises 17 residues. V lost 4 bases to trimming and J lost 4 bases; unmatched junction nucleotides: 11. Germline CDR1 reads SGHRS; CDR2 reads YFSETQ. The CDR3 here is CASSTIPGTGAGNTIYF. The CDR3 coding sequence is TGCGCCAGCAGCACGATTCCCGGGACAGGGGCCGGAAACACCATATATTTT.